The subject of this entry is one T cell receptor (beta chain). Its antigen is not identified. The record originates from a study of CD8+ T cells in alopecia areata. Findings of the study overall: Sequence data from scalp samples additionally include resident alphabeta T cells of normal skin. TCRs were shared less clearly across patients than in mice, possibly for HLA-related reasons. Any link of baseline CD8+ expansion to response, resting on one nonresponder, remains uncertain. With tofacitinib ongoing, many expanded lesional clones persisted in both scalp and blood.

Treatment described: oral pan-JAK inhibitor, 5-10 mg twice daily. RNA, once extracted, was reverse transcribed into cDNA for use as the sequencing template. Here immunoSEQ multiplex PCR was the method, and the copy in TCRdb shows in-frame clones only, minus some. Of hundreds of thousands of clones detected, about three fifths appear once; the ten largest clones hold about 0.89%. Germline-derived CDR1 and CDR2 are SGHRS and YFSETQ. CDR3 length: 12 residues. V gave up 4 bases and J gave up 5 bases, with 9 bases separating them. This receptor was taken from a human donor with alopecia areata. Material: CD4+ T cells sorted from blood, obtained around week 53, from a patient treated with tofacitinib. V usage is TRBV5-1 and J usage is TRBJ2-5; D remains ambiguous. The CDR3 sequence is CASSPIGETQYF. The CDR3 nucleotides are TGCGCCAGCAGCCCGATAGGGGAGACCCAGTACTTC. The full variable domain, rest sourced from reference TRBV5-1 and TRBJ2-5, is KAGVTQTPRYLIKTRGQQVTLSCSPISGHRSVSWYQQTPGQGLQFLFEYFSETQRNKGNFPGRFSGRQFSNSRSEMNVSTLELGDSALYLCASSPIGETQYFGPGTRLLVL.